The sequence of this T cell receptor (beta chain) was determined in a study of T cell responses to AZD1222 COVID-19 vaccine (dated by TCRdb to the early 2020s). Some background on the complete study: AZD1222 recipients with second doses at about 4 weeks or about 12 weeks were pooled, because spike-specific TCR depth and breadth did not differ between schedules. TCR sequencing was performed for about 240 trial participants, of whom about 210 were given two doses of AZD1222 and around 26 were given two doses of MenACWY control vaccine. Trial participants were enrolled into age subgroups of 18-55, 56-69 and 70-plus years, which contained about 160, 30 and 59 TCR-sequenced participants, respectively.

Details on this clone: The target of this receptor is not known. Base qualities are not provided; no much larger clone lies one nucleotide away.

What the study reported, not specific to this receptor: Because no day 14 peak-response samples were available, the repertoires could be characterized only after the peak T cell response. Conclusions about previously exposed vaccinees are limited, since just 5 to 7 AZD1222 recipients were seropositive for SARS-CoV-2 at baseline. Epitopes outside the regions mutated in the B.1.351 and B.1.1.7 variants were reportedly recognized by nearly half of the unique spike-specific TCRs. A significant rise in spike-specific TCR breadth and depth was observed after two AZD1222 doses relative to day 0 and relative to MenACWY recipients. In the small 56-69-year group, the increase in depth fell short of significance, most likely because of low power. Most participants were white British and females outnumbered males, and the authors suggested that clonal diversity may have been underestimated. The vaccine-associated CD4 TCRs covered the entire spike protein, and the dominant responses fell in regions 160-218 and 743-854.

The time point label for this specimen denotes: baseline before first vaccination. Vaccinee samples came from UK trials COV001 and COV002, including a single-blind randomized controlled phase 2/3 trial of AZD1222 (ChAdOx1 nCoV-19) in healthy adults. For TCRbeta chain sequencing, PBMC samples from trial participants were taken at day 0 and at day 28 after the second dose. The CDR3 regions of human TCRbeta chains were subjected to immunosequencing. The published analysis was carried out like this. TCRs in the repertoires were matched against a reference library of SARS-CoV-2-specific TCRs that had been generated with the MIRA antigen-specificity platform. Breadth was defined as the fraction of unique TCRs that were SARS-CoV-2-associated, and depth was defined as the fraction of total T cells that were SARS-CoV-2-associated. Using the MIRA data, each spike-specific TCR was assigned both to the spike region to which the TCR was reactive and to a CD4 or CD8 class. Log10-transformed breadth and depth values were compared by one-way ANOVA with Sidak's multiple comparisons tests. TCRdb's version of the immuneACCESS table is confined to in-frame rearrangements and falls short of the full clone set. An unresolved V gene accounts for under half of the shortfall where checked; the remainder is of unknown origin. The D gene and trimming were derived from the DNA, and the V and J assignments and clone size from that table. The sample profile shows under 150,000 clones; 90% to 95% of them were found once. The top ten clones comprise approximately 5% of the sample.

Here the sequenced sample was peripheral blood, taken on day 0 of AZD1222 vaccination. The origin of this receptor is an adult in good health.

The nucleotide sequence is given as TGTGCCACCAGTGGGGCAGGGTCTGCCGGGGAGCTGTTTTTT. Its coded protein is CATSGAGSAGELFF. Recombination linked TRBV24-1 to TRBJ2-2; the D segment could be TRBD1, given 5 matching bases. V is reduced by 5 bases and J by 6 bases, leaving a spacing of 12 bases between them. CDR1 and CDR2 are drawn from the germline V gene: KGHDR, SFDVKD. There are 14 amino acids in the CDR3, from cysteine to phenylalanine inclusive. Solely the CDR3 DNA is kept, with 42 bases framed from the first base.